Shown below are 27 T cell receptor beta chains from a single sample sequenced in a study of shared clonotypes between healthy human individuals. Profiled with immunoSEQ multiplex PCR; TCRdb holds only in-frame clones, not every one. Seen here are approximately 640,000 clones, roughly 70% observed once, and the top ten hold 1.8%. Sequences were obtained from memory CD4+ T cells sorted from blood. The subset here: CD45RA-negative fraction. These receptors all stem from a woman aged 25 to 39 in good health.

This CDR3 reads CASSGRRAGEVNEQFF. In DNA, the CDR3 is TGTGCCAGCAGCGGCCGCCGGGCGGGAGAGGTGAATGAGCAGTTCTTC. V and J are TRBV21-1 and TRBJ2-1; the D call in the table, TRBD2, was not verified against the DNA. TRBV21-1 is tagged as a pseudogene. This CDR3 contains 16 residues.

This clone is a singleton in its sample. The chain recombines TRBV29-1 with TRBJ2-7, with D perhaps matching TRBD2 (5 bases). V was cut by 5 bases and J by 0 bases, with 11 bases left in between. This CDR3 spans 13 amino acids. Per germline, CDR1 SQVTM and CDR2 ANQGSEA. CDR3 coding DNA: TGCAGCGTTAGAGGGTCCCCCTCCTACGAGCAGTACTTC. Translation gives CSVRGSPSYEQYF.

The rearrangement uses TRBV28 and TRBJ2-7; D possibly corresponds to TRBD2 (6 bases). V was trimmed by 5 bases and J by 4 bases, leaving 15 bases between them. This CDR3 has 14 amino acids. Germline V gives CDR1 MDHEN, CDR2 SYDVKM. CDR3 DNA: TGTGCCAGCAGTACCCCGGGACTTGGGTACGAGCAGTACTTC. It encodes CASSTPGLGYEQYF.

V usage is TRBV20-1 and J usage is TRBJ2-1, with D possibly being TRBD1 (6 bases). Germline loops: CDR1 DFQATT, CDR2 SNEGSKA (reference sequence). This CDR3 region has 11 residues. V was pared by 5 bases and J by 10 bases, with 12 bases between. CDR3 coding DNA: TGCAGTGCTTCAAGGACAGAAGAGCAGTTCTTC. This codes for CSASRTEEQFF.

The chain has TRBV19 and TRBJ2-7, with D uncertain. Germline CDR1 and CDR2: LNHDA and SQIVND (reference sequence). CDR3 size: 13 residues. The V and J ends lost 3 bases and 1 base respectively, with 7 bases between them. The CDR3 here is CASSMYSSYEQYF. CDR3 bases: TGTGCCAGTAGTATGTACTCTTCCTACGAGCAGTACTTC. The full variable domain, rest sourced from reference TRBV19 and TRBJ2-7, is DGGITQSPKYLFRKEGQNVTLSCEQNLNHDAMYWYRQDPGQGLRLIYYSQIVNDFQKGDIAEGYSVSREKKESFPLTVTSAQKNPTAFYLCASSMYSSYEQYFGPGTRLTVT.

V gene TRBV7-6 combines with J gene TRBJ2-7; 14 bases agree with TRBD2. With V trimmed by 4 bases and J by 5 bases, 7 bases remained unmatched. The germline gives CDR1 SGHVS, CDR2 FNYEAQ. CDR3 length: 16 residues. The chain's CDR3 is CASSSTGGLAGDEQYF. CDR3 DNA: TGTGCCAGCAGCTCAACAGGGGGACTAGCGGGAGACGAGCAGTACTTC.

The CDR3 is CSALADTQYF. The CDR3 bases are TGCAGTGCATTAGCAGATACGCAGTATTTT. The genes are TRBV20-1 and TRBJ2-3, with D hard to call. CDR3 length: 10 residues. Deletions cut 6 bases from V and 4 bases from J, with 5 bases between. Germline V gene lookup returns CDR1 DFQATT and CDR2 SNEGSKA (reference sequence).

The V and J genes are TRBV19 and TRBJ1-4; 9 positions agree with TRBD1. The length of the CDR3 is 19 residues. Losses at the gene ends were 6 bases for V and 3 bases for J; bases not matched to a gene: 17. CDR1 LNHDA and CDR2 SQIVND come from the germline V gene (reference sequence). The CDR3 DNA follows: TGTGCCAGTAGCCCTGGCCTCGGACAGGGGAGATTTCCTAATGAAAAACTGTTTTTT. Translated, it gives CASSPGLGQGRFPNEKLFF.

The chain combines TRBV7-8 with TRBJ2-7; maybe TRBD1 (6 bases). Germline CDR1 and CDR2: SGHVS and FQNEAQ. Trimming removed 5 bases at V and 2 bases at J, with 13 bases between. The CDR3 consists of 14 residues. CDR3 sequence (DNA): TGTGCCAGCAGCGCACGACAGGCCACCTACGAGCAGTACTTC. Translated: CASSARQATYEQYF.

This clone was seen a handful of times. The CDR3 loop is CASREGIETDTQYF. The CDR3, as DNA: TGTGCCAGCAGGGAGGGGATAGAAACAGATACGCAGTATTTT. V and J are TRBV7-9 and TRBJ2-3, with a possible D match to TRBD2 (6 bases). There are 14 residues in the CDR3. Deletions cut 6 bases from V and 3 bases from J, with 13 bases between. From germline, CDR1 is SEHNR and CDR2 FQNEAQ (reference sequence).

The sample holds many counts of this clone. The CDR3 sequence is CASSQNEGVYTF. DNA for the CDR3: TGTGCCAGCAGTCAAAACGAGGGGGTCTACACCTTC. The chain employs TRBV6-6 and TRBJ1-2; the D gene is possibly TRBD1 (6 bases). The CDR3 has 12 amino acids. V was trimmed by 5 bases and J by 10 bases, leaving 14 bases between them. The germline V gene has CDR1 MNHNY and CDR2 SVGAGI (reference sequence).

The chain carries TRBV6-1 and TRBJ1-2; D remains unclear. V lost 4 bases to trimming and J lost 0 bases, with 9 bases between them. This CDR3 region has 14 residues. Germline V gene data show CDR1 as MNHNS and CDR2 as SASEGT. For the CDR3, the DNA is TGTGCCAGCAGTGCCCAGCCAACTAACTATGGCTACACCTTC. Protein: CASSAQPTNYGYTF.

This clone was seen more than once but under ten times. The chain has TRBV30 and TRBJ2-7, with 8 bases lining up with TRBD1. CDR1 is GTSNPN and CDR2 is SVGIG in the germline V gene (reference sequence). The CDR3 sequence is 14 residues long. J was trimmed by 7 bases and V by 7 bases; bases with no gene match: 15. CDR3 sequence: CAFRGQAATGEQYF. The DNA of the CDR3 is TGTGCCTTTAGGGGACAGGCTGCTACTGGGGAGCAGTACTTC.

V is TRBV29-1 and J is TRBJ1-1; D is unresolved. With 1 base removed from V and 1 base from J, the gap between germline ends came to 7 bases. This CDR3 is 13 amino acids long. Germline V gives CDR1 SQVTM, CDR2 ANQGSEA. CDR3 sequence: CSVEGTENTEAFF. CDR3 in DNA: TGCAGCGTTGAAGGGACGGAGAACACTGAAGCTTTCTTT.

The rearrangement uses TRBV28 and TRBJ2-7; D is undetermined. The CDR3 runs to 14 residues. Between the trimmed V and J ends, which lost 8 bases and 2 bases, there was a span of 16 bases. Germline V gives CDR1 MDHEN, CDR2 SYDVKM. Written as DNA, the CDR3 is TGTGCCAGCGGGATGACCTTGCCTACCTACGAGCAGTACTTC. It is translated as CASGMTLPTYEQYF. The full variable domain, with the rest looked up from reference TRBV28 and TRBJ2-7, is DVKVTQSSRYLVKRTGEKVFLECVQDMDHENMFWYRQDPGLGLRLIYFSYDVKMKEKGDIPEGYSVSREKKERFSLILESASTNQTSMYLCASGMTLPTYEQYFGPGTRLTVT.

In this sample, this clone turned up a few times. The same CDR3 arises from other DNA sequences in this sample as well. This rearrangement joins TRBV2 to TRBJ2-3, with TRBD2 matching over 8 bases. Germline V lookup: CDR1 SNHLY, CDR2 FYNNEI. Losses at the gene ends were 2 bases for V and 2 bases for J; bases not matched to a gene: 9. This CDR3 comprises 17 residues. In nucleotides, the CDR3 is TGTGCCAGCAGTGAACGTCTGCGGGGGGAGTTCACAGATACGCAGTATTTT. Amino acids: CASSERLRGEFTDTQYF.

The chain recombines TRBV18 with TRBJ2-1; 10 bases are shared with TRBD2. This CDR3 comprises 15 residues. With V trimmed by 3 bases and J by 5 bases, 4 bases remained unmatched. CDR1 is KGHSH, CDR2 LQKENI, per germline. Here the CDR3 reads CASSPELAGNNEQFF. CDR3 in DNA: TGTGCCAGCTCACCGGAACTAGCGGGAAACAATGAGCAGTTCTTC.

This clone was detected a few times. This chain connects TRBV7-9 to TRBJ1-4; the D is unclear. Germline assignment: CDR1 SEHNR and CDR2 FQNEAQ (reference sequence). Trimming removed 5 bases from V and 5 bases from J, with 9 bases in between. The CDR3 runs 13 residues. In DNA, the CDR3 is TGTGCCAGCAGCGTTGCCGGGAATGAAAAACTGTTTTTT. This translates into CASSVAGNEKLFF.

The chain has TRBV30 and TRBJ2-1; 9 nucleotides agree with TRBD2. Germline V CDR1 and CDR2: GTSNPN, SVGIG (reference sequence). This CDR3 has 16 residues. Trimming took 5 bases from V and 10 from J; bases not matched to a gene: 18. The CDR3 DNA follows: TGTGCCTGGCCCATATCCCCTATTGTAGCGGGAGTAGAGCAGTTCTTC. Its protein is CAWPISPIVAGVEQFF.

This rearrangement joins TRBV2 to TRBJ2-3; D remains ambiguous. CDR3 size: 11 residues. CDR1 and CDR2 from the germline V gene are SNHLY and FYNNEI. V gave up 5 bases and J gave up 3 bases, with 3 bases separating them. The chain's CDR3 is CASSKTDTQYF. CDR3 nucleotide sequence: TGTGCCAGCAGTAAGACAGATACGCAGTATTTT. The full variable domain, rest sourced from reference TRBV2 and TRBJ2-3, is EPEVTQTPSHQVTQMGQEVILRCVPISNHLYFYWYRQILGQKVEFLVSFYNNEISEKSEIFDDQFSVERPDGSNFTLKIRSTKLEDSAMYFCASSKTDTQYFGPGTRLTVL.

This clone appeared a single time. The genes are TRBV19 and TRBJ1-3; the match to TRBD1 covers 7 bases. J gave up 4 bases and V 5 bases, and 8 bases lay outside the gene matches. The germline gives CDR1 LNHDA, CDR2 SQIVND (reference sequence). This CDR3 spans 15 amino acids. The CDR3 loop is CASSPSTGPGNTIYF. Here the CDR3 DNA reads TGTGCCAGTAGTCCTTCGACAGGGCCAGGAAACACCATATATTTT.

The rearrangement uses TRBV9 and TRBJ1-5; possible D gene TRBD1, 6 bases. Germline CDR1 reads SGDLS; CDR2 reads YYNGEE. The CDR3 covers 16 residues. V was shortened by 0 bases and J by 4 bases, with 14 bases between the two germline ends. The CDR3 here is CASSVDLSGVNQPQHF. As DNA, the CDR3 is TGTGCCAGCAGCGTAGATCTTTCAGGGGTTAATCAGCCCCAGCATTTT.

The chain has TRBV15 and TRBJ2-3; D unresolved. Germline-derived CDR1 and CDR2 are LNHNV and YYDKDF (reference sequence). The germline V and J ends were trimmed by 3 bases and 0 bases, with 10 bases remaining between them. This CDR3 is 15 amino acids long. This chain's CDR3 is CATSSLHKSTDTQYF. The DNA for the CDR3 is TGTGCCACCAGCAGTCTACATAAGAGCACAGATACGCAGTATTTT.

This chain's CDR3 is CASSPRPLFSGANVLTF. The CDR3 region has the DNA TGTGCCAGCAGCCCCAGGCCTTTATTCTCTGGGGCCAACGTCCTGACTTTC. The chain links TRBV7-9 to TRBJ2-6, with no clear D. Germline values: CDR1 SEHNR, CDR2 FQNEAQ (reference sequence). V was cut by 5 bases and J by 0 bases, with 14 bases left in between. This CDR3 has 17 amino acids.

This clone was seen only once. This chain links TRBV6-5 with TRBJ2-5; perhaps TRBD1 as D (5 bases). Trimming removed 7 bases from V and 5 bases from J, with 11 bases in between. The length of the CDR3 is 12 residues. Germline V gene data show CDR1 as MNHEY and CDR2 as SVGAGI. The CDR3 bases are TGTGCCAGCACCGGACAATCGGAGACCCAGTACTTC. It codes for CASTGQSETQYF.

With respect to this clone: At the DNA level, this CDR3 is encoded by other sequences in the same sample as well. V gene TRBV9 combines with J gene TRBJ2-2; D not certain. The V and J ends lost 2 bases and 3 bases respectively, with 5 bases between them. The CDR3 consists of 13 residues. Looked up from germline, CDR1 is SGDLS and CDR2 is YYNGEE. CDR3 bases: TGTGCCAGCAGCGTTCCATACACCGGGGAGCTGTTTTTT. Its protein product is CASSVPYTGELFF.

The chain has TRBV5-1 and TRBJ2-7; 7 bases are a match to TRBD1. This CDR3 contains 13 residues. J was trimmed by 3 bases and V by 4 bases; bases with no gene match: 4. Germline assignment: CDR1 SGHRS and CDR2 YFSETQ. CDR3 sequence: CASSQGQYYEQYF. CDR3 bases: TGCGCCAGCAGCCAGGGACAGTACTACGAGCAGTACTTC.